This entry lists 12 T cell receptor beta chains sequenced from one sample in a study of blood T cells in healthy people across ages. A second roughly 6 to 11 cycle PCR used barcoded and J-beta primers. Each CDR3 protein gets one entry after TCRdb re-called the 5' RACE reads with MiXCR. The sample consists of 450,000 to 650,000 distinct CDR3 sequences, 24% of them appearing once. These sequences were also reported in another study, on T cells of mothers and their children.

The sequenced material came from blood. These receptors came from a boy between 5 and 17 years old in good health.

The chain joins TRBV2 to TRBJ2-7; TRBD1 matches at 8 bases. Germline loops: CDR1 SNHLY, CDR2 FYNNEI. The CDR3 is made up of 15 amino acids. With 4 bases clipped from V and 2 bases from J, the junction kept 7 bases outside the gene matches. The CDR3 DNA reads TGTGCCAGCAGTGTTCCCGGACAGGGAGCCTACGAGCAGTACTTC. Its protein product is CASSVPGQGAYEQYF.

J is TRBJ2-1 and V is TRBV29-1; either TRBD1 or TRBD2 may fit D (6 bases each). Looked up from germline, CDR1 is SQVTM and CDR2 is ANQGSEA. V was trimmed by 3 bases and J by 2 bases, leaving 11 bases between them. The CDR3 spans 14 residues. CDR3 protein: CSVDRGVAYNEQFF. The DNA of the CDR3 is TGCAGCGTTGATAGGGGGGTAGCCTACAATGAGCAGTTCTTC.

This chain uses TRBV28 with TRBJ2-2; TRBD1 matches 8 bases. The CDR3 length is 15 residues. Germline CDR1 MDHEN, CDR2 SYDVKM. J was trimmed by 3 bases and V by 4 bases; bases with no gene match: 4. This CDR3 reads CASSWVQGDTGELFF. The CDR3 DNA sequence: TGTGCCAGCAGTTGGGTACAGGGGGACACCGGGGAGCTGTTTTTT.

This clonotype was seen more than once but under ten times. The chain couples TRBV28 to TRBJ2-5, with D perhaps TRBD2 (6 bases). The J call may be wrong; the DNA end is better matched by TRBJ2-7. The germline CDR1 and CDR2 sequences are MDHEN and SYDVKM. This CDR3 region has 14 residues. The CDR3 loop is CASSQGGKSYEQYF. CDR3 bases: TGTGCCAGCAGCCAGGGCGGGAAATCCTACGAGCAGTACTTC.

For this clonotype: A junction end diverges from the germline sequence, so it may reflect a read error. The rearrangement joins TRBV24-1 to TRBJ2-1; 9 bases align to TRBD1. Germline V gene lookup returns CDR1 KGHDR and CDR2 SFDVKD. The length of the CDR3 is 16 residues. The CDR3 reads CAASDRTGTGNNGQFF. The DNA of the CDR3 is TGTGCCGCCAGTGATAGGACCGGGACAGGGAACAATGGGCAGTTCTTC.

The CDR3 protein is CASSLFDLGGSPLHF. CDR3 DNA sequence: TGTGCCAGCAGTTTATTTGACCTCGGAGGTTCACCCCTCCACTTT. The V gene is TRBV12-3 or TRBV12-4, the J gene TRBJ1-6; D remains unclear. This CDR3 is built from 15 residues. V was cut by 2 bases and J by 9 bases, with 14 bases left in between.

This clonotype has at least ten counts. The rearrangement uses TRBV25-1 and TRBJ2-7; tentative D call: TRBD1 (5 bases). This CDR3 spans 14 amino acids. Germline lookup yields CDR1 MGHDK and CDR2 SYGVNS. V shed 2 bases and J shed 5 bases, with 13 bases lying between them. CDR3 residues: CASSEGSRVNEQYF. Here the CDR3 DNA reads TGTGCCAGCAGTGAAGGATCCAGGGTTAACGAGCAGTACTTC.

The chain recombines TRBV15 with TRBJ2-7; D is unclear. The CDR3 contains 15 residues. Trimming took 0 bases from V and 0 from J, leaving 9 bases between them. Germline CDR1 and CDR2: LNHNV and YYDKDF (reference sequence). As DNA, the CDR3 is TGTGCCACCAGCAGAGATGTGGGCGTCTCCTACGAGCAGTACTTC. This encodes CATSRDVGVSYEQYF.

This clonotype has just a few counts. The CDR3 bases are TGTGCCAGCAGCCAAGATGCGTCGGGAGGGCCGGAGACCCAGTACTTC. Protein: CASSQDASGGPETQYF. This rearrangement joins TRBV4-2 to TRBJ2-5; 8 nucleotides agree with TRBD2. V lost 0 bases, J lost 5 bases, and 8 bases stayed unmatched. Germline V CDR1 and CDR2: LGHNA, YNFKEQ. The CDR3 consists of 16 residues.

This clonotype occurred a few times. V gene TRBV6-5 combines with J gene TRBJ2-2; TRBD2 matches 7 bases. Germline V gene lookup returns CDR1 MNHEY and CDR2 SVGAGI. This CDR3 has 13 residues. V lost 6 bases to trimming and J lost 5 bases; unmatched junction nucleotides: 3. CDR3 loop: CASSEAGTGELFF. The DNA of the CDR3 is TGTGCCAGCAGCGAAGCGGGAACCGGGGAGCTGTTTTTT.

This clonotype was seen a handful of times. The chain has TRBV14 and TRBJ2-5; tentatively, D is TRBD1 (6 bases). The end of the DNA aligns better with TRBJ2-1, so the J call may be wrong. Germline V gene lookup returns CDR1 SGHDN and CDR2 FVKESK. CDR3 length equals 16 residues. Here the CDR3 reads CASSQDREDRWTEQFF. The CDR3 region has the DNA TGTGCCAGCAGCCAAGATAGAGAAGACAGGTGGACTGAGCAGTTCTTC.

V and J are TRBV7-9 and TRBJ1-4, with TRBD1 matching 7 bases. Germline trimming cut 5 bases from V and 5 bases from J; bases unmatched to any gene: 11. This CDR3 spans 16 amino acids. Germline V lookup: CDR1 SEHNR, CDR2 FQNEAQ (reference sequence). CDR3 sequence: CASSLRPGQKNEKLFF. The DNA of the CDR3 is TGTGCCAGCAGCCTTCGACCGGGACAGAAGAATGAAAAACTGTTTTTT.